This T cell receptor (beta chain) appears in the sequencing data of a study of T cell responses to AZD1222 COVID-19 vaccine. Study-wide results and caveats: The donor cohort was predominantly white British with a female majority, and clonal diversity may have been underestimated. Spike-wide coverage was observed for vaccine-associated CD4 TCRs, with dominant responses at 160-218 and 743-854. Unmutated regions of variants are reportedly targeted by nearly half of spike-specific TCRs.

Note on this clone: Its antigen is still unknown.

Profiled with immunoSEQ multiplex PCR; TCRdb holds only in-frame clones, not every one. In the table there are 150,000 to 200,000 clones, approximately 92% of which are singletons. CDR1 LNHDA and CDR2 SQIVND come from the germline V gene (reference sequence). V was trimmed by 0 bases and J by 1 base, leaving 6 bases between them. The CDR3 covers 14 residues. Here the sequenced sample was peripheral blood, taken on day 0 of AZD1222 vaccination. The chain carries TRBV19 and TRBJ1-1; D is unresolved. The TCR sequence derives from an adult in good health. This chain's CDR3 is CASSIESKNTEAFF. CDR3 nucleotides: TGTGCCAGTAGTATAGAGTCTAAGAACACTGAAGCTTTCTTT. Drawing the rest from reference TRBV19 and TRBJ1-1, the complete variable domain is DGGITQSPKYLFRKEGQNVTLSCEQNLNHDAMYWYRQDPGQGLRLIYYSQIVNDFQKGDIAEGYSVSREKKESFPLTVTSAQKNPTAFYLCASSIESKNTEAFFGQGTRLTVV.